This T cell receptor beta chain emerged from a study of response to subunit inactivated influenza vaccine (dated by TCRdb to 2017 to 2018). About the full investigation: To follow how T cells responded to a trivalent subunit inactivated influenza vaccine, the researchers relied on deep quantitative profiling of the T cell receptor repertoire. Points the paper makes about the study in general: The authors suggested that each seasonal influenza vaccination may recruit only a limited number of new T cells.

The library was generated by RT-PCR. TCRdb names Illumina HiSeq 2500 as the instrument used. The raw public data were reprocessed by TCRdb itself: fastp quality trimming at Q25, MiXCR clonotype calling, in-frame beta chains only. Entries that share a CDR3 protein sequence are merged under the most common genes and DNA. In this sample the table shows about 780,000 distinct CDR3 sequences, less than 20% of which occur a single time. The ten largest make up approximately 10% of the sample. As concerns this clonotype: Its antigen target is currently unknown. No base quality information exists; no much larger clone differs at one position.

From its cysteine to its phenylalanine, the CDR3 spans 14 amino acids. The entry retains the CDR3 DNA only, 42 bases that are in frame from base 1. V is pared back by 7 bases and J by 14 bases, with 24 bases lying between the germline termini. The sequencing here drew on PBMCs from blood, taken roughly 5 days after vaccination. This receptor was obtained from a man in his fifties who received an inactivated influenza vaccine. Donor details come from another sample of the same person, matched by shared clones. Recombination connected TRBV12-3 or TRBV12-4 to TRBJ2-1, with a tentative D gene TRBD1 over 7 matching bases. The CDR3 region has the sequence CASKGQGGLGQKFF. At the DNA level, the sequence is TGTGCCAGCAAGGGGCAGGGGGGTCTGGGGCAAAAGTTCTTC.